Each of the 13 T cell receptor beta chains below was sequenced from the same sample in a study of beta chain features in type 1 diabetes. The sequenced template was cDNA made from the entire isolated RNA. Repertoires were generated with immunoSEQ multiplex PCR, while TCRdb's copy carries only in-frame clones and drops some. The table records around 300,000 clones, 13% to 15% of them present only once. Sequenced sample: central memory CD4+ T cells from blood. Source of these receptors: a man aged 25 to 40 in good health.

This sequence joins TRBV11-2 and TRBJ2-2; no clear D. The germline V gene encodes CDR1 SGHAT and CDR2 FQNNGV. V dropped 3 bases and J dropped 8 bases, with 10 bases sitting between them. The CDR3 totals 13 residues. CDR3: CASSLEIWGELFF. CDR3 nucleotide sequence: TGTGCCAGCAGCTTGGAGATTTGGGGGGAGCTGTTTTTT.

This clone was seen a handful of times. V usage is TRBV6-1 and J usage is TRBJ2-3; 8 nucleotides line up with TRBD2. V gave up 4 bases and J gave up 2 bases; unmatched junction bases: 11. Per germline, CDR1 MNHNS and CDR2 SASEGT. The CDR3 runs 17 residues. The CDR3 sequence is CASSAGTRSRTTDTQYF. For the CDR3, the DNA is TGTGCCAGCAGTGCCGGGACTAGGTCTCGAACCACAGATACGCAGTATTTT.

This clone came up a few times. The chain employs TRBV13 and TRBJ2-1; TRBD2 might be the D (5 bases). The CDR3 has 12 residues. Between the trimmed V and J ends, which lost 5 bases and 12 bases, there was a span of 14 bases. The germline V gene encodes CDR1 PRHDT and CDR2 FYEKMQ (reference sequence). In nucleotides, the CDR3 is TGTGCCAGCAGCCCAAGGGAGCTAGTGCAGTTCTTC. This encodes CASSPRELVQFF.

V and J are TRBV6-1 and TRBJ2-5; the D gene could be TRBD1 or TRBD2 (5 bases each). The length of the CDR3 is 11 residues. Germline CDR1 is MNHNS and CDR2 is SASEGT. V was clipped by 8 bases and J by 5 bases, with 9 bases between them. As DNA, the CDR3 is TGTGCCAGCGGGACCACCGAGACCCAGTACTTC. It encodes CASGTTETQYF.

The sample holds a few counts of this clone. The chain carries TRBV6-1 and TRBJ1-5, with D uncertain. In germline, CDR1 is MNHNS, CDR2 SASEGT. This CDR3 contains 14 residues. Trimming left V 10 bases short and J 1 base short, with 14 bases between. DNA for the CDR3: TGTGCCACTTCCCTCGGTCAAAGCAATCAGCCCCAGCATTTT. This sequence encodes CATSLGQSNQPQHF.

The rearrangement joins TRBV2 to TRBJ1-2; D is unclear. CDR1 SNHLY and CDR2 FYNNEI come from the germline V gene. Trimming stripped 4 bases from V and 7 bases from J, with 10 bases between. This CDR3 region has 12 residues. The DNA of the CDR3 is TGTGCCAGCAGTGGAGAGGTTCGTGGCTACACCTTC. Translating gives CASSGEVRGYTF.

The gene calls are TRBV5-1 and TRBJ2-2; D is perhaps TRBD1 (6 bases). Germline V gene sequence: CDR1 SGHRS, CDR2 YFSETQ. V lost 2 bases and J lost 0, with 8 bases in between. The CDR3 has 15 residues. Written as DNA, the CDR3 is TGCGCCAGCAGCTTTACAGGGACGAACACCGGGGAGCTGTTTTTT. This sequence encodes CASSFTGTNTGELFF.

CDR3 sequence reads: CASSLARGGGALTGELFF. The CDR3 coding sequence is TGTGCCAGCAGCTTAGCCCGTGGCGGGGGGGCCCTCACCGGGGAGCTGTTTTTT. This chain uses TRBV7-2 with TRBJ2-2; TRBD2 aligns across 9 bases. The CDR3 runs 18 residues. V shed 0 bases and J 4 bases; nucleotides not matched to a gene: 9. The germline V gene encodes CDR1 SGHTA and CDR2 FQGNSA.

This clone was found a few times. J is TRBJ2-3 and V is TRBV7-2, with 8 nucleotides matching TRBD2. This CDR3 region has 16 residues. Germline loops: CDR1 SGHTA, CDR2 FQGNSA. The junction had 9 bases not matched to a gene; V was cut back by 6 bases and J by 1 base. The CDR3 is CASSLTGTRGTDTQYF. The DNA for the CDR3 is TGTGCCAGCAGTCTTACCGGGACTAGGGGCACAGATACGCAGTATTTT.

This clone was seen many times. This sequence joins TRBV7-2 and TRBJ1-4; D ambiguous. Germline V gives CDR1 SGHTA, CDR2 FQGNSA. This CDR3 comprises 14 residues. The V end was cut by 2 bases, the J end by 2 bases, with 6 bases between. Written as DNA, the CDR3 is TGTGCCAGCAGCTTAAGTGTTACTAATGAAAAACTGTTTTTT. It encodes CASSLSVTNEKLFF.

V and J are TRBV11-2 and TRBJ1-6, with 9 bases lining up with TRBD1. V was clipped by 3 bases and J by 6 bases; unmatched bases: 9. Germline assignment: CDR1 SGHAT and CDR2 FQNNGV. This CDR3 contains 17 residues. The CDR3 spells CASSLASGTGRNSPLHF. CDR3 bases: TGTGCCAGCAGCTTGGCCTCCGGGACAGGGCGTAATTCACCCCTCCACTTT.

This chain uses TRBV18 with TRBJ2-2, with TRBD1 as a possible D gene (5 bases). CDR3 length: 13 residues. V shed 6 bases and J shed 1 base, with 6 bases lying between them. Germline CDR1 is KGHSH and CDR2 is LQKENI. CDR3: CASSQGNTGELFF. The CDR3 nucleotides read TGTGCCAGCTCCCAGGGGAACACCGGGGAGCTGTTTTTT.

This clone was seen a handful of times. CDR3 residues: CASRKGEGIIQETQYF. The CDR3 DNA reads TGTGCCAGCAGGAAGGGGGAAGGGATTATACAAGAGACCCAGTACTTC. The chain uses TRBV11-3 and TRBJ2-5, with a possible D match to TRBD1 (6 bases). The CDR3 contains 16 residues. Trimming cost V 6 bases and J 2 bases, with 19 bases left between them. CDR1 and CDR2 from the germline V gene are SGHNT and YENEEA.